Following are 24 T cell receptor beta chains from one sample sequenced in a study of breast tumors, draining lymph nodes, adjacent tissues. Using its own MiXCR run on the multiplex PCR reads, TCRdb lists one record per CDR3 protein. Of about 94,000 distinct CDR3 sequences listed, roughly 30% were seen once; the top ten hold 8% to 9%. Breast cancer patients provided tissue from their axillary draining lymph nodes. The source material was axillary lymph node tissue. These receptors originate from a female donor with breast cancer. Some clones in this sample may be carry-over from other donors' samples.

This clonotype was seen many times. This chain joins TRBV10-3 and TRBJ2-1; 7 bases match TRBD1. The ends lost 4 bases at V and 2 bases at J; junction bases unmatched: 5. The CDR3 covers 15 residues. Germline V gene sequence: CDR1 ENHRY, CDR2 SYGVKD. CDR3 coding DNA: TGTGCCATCAGTGGCGCGACAGGGACCTACAATGAGCAGTTCTTC. Amino acid sequence: CAISGATGTYNEQFF.

At least ten counts were recorded for this clonotype. V is TRBV6-5 and J is TRBJ1-2; unclear D gene. The CDR3 has 14 amino acids. Trimming took 0 bases from V and 8 from J, leaving 13 bases between them. From germline, CDR1 is MNHEY and CDR2 SVGAGI. In DNA, the CDR3 is TGTGCCAGCAGTTACTCGATGGAGGCCGAGGGCTACACCTTC. It is translated as CASSYSMEAEGYTF.

This clonotype was observed many times. The V gene is TRBV29-1, the J gene TRBJ2-6, with D perhaps matching TRBD1 or TRBD2 (5 bases each). V was cut by 1 base and J by 2 bases, with 12 bases left in between. The CDR3 totals 16 residues. Germline V gives CDR1 SQVTM, CDR2 ANQGSEA. CDR3 residues: CSVEGGWEAGANVLTF. The CDR3 nucleotides are TGCAGCGTTGAAGGGGGGTGGGAAGCTGGGGCCAACGTCCTGACTTTC.

This clonotype was found many times. The V and J genes are TRBV6-1 and TRBJ2-7, with 8 bases that match TRBD1. After removal of 5 bases from V and 6 bases from J, the junction contained 9 bases not matched to a gene. Germline CDR1 and CDR2: MNHNS and SASEGT. The CDR3 has 14 residues. The CDR3 nucleotides are TGTGCCAGCAGTCCGCCTTCCAGGGGGCCCGAGCAGTACTTC. This codes for CASSPPSRGPEQYF.

This clonotype was found many times. The rearrangement links TRBV5-1 to TRBJ2-7, with 7 positions matching TRBD1. The CDR3 length is 15 residues. J gave up 6 bases and V 4 bases, and 13 bases lay outside the gene matches. Germline V CDR1 and CDR2: SGHRS, YFSETQ. DNA for the CDR3: TGCGCCAGCAGCCCAATGGGACAGTCGGCCTCCGAGCAGTACTTC. Translating it yields CASSPMGQSASEQYF.

This clonotype was seen many times. The V and J genes are TRBV20-1 and TRBJ1-2; a possible D gene is TRBD1 (6 bases). Germline lookup yields CDR1 DFQATT and CDR2 SNEGSKA (reference sequence). Trimming removed 0 bases from V and 11 bases from J, with 10 bases in between. The CDR3 covers 11 residues. CDR3 bases: TGCAGTGCTAGAGATCACAGGGCATACACCTTC. As protein: CSARDHRAYTF.

This clonotype was seen many times. This chain joins TRBV9 and TRBJ2-7; no clear D gene. This CDR3 spans 15 amino acids. V was pared by 7 bases and J by 5 bases, with 22 bases between. The germline CDR1 and CDR2 sequences are SGDLS and YYNGEE. CDR3 nucleotides: TGTGCCAGCGGTATGGGAAACGCCCAAGTAGACGAGCAGTACTTC. It codes for CASGMGNAQVDEQYF.

This clonotype was recorded many times. The V and J genes are TRBV5-1 and TRBJ1-5, with 9 bases matching TRBD1. CDR1 and CDR2 from the germline V gene are SGHRS and YFSETQ. V dropped 0 bases and J dropped 2; count of bases not matched to a gene: 9. The CDR3 is 18 amino acids. The chain's CDR3 is CASSLGDLQGAGNQPQHF. The CDR3 region has the DNA TGCGCCAGCAGCTTGGGGGATTTACAGGGGGCGGGCAATCAGCCCCAGCATTTT. Variable domain in full (rest from reference TRBV5-1 and TRBJ1-5): KAGVTQTPRYLIKTRGQQVTLSCSPISGHRSVSWYQQTPGQGLQFLFEYFSETQRNKGNFPGRFSGRQFSNSRSEMNVSTLELGDSALYLCASSLGDLQGAGNQPQHFGDGTRLSIL.

At least ten counts were recorded for this clonotype. The chain couples TRBV5-4 to TRBJ2-3, with 10 bases matching TRBD1. Trimming removed 3 bases from V and 3 bases from J; junction bases left unmatched: 7. The CDR3 runs 16 residues. CDR1 SGHNT and CDR2 YYREEE come from the germline V gene (reference sequence). The CDR3 spells CASSYRQGAGTDTQYF. CDR3 coding DNA: TGTGCCAGCAGCTACCGACAGGGGGCCGGGACAGATACGCAGTATTTT. The variable domain in full, completed from reference TRBV5-4 and TRBJ2-3, reads ETGVTQSPTHLIKTRGQQVTLRCSSQSGHNTVSWYQQALGQGPQFIFQYYREEENGRGNFPPRFSGLQFPNYSSELNVNALELDDSALYLCASSYRQGAGTDTQYFGPGTRLTVL.

With respect to this clonotype: With a much larger clone just one base away, this may be a read error. This chain uses TRBV5-8 with TRBJ2-7; 10 bases are shared with TRBD2. Germline-derived CDR1 and CDR2 are SGHTS and YDEGEE. The CDR3 is 15 amino acids. V lost 7 bases to trimming and J lost 3 bases; unmatched junction nucleotides: 10. CDR3 bases: TGTGCCAGCGGAACTAGCGGGACGGCCCTCTACGAGCAGTACTTC. It yields the protein CASGTSGTALYEQYF.

Ten or more counts support this clonotype. The V and J genes are TRBV20-1 and TRBJ2-1; 9 positions match TRBD1. J lost 7 bases, V lost 6 bases, and 10 bases had no gene match. The CDR3 is made up of 14 amino acids. The germline gives CDR1 DFQATT, CDR2 SNEGSKA (reference sequence). CDR3 sequence (DNA): TGCAGTGCCGATCCGGGACAGGGTAGAAATGAGCAGTTCTTC. It is translated as CSADPGQGRNEQFF.

Note on this clonotype: The conserved phenylalanine or tryptophan is not found at the CDR3 terminus, so this likely reflects a read error. The chain joins TRBV19 to TRBJ2-3; D possibly corresponds to TRBD2 (6 bases). From germline, CDR1 is LNHDA and CDR2 SQIVND (reference sequence). Trimming shortened V by 7 bases and J by 2 bases, and 19 bases separated the two germline ends. This CDR3 has 16 amino acids. CDR3 in amino acids: CASKTGTQDLTDTQYS. As DNA, the CDR3 is TGTGCCAGTAAAACCGGGACTCAGGACCTCACAGATACGCAGTATTCT.

Comment on this clonotype: This likely comes from a read error, as the CDR3 has no conserved phenylalanine or tryptophan at its end. The chain uses TRBV20-1 and TRBJ2-7, with a tentative D call TRBD2 (5 bases). The CDR3 contains 12 residues. V was shortened by 1 base and J by 3 bases, with 7 bases between the two germline ends. CDR1 is DFQATT, CDR2 SNEGSKA, per germline (reference sequence). As DNA, the CDR3 is TGCAGTGCTAGAGGGGAGTACTACGAGCAGTACTCC. Protein product: CSARGEYYEQYS.

This clonotype was counted many times. Compared with germline, one end of the junction differs, possibly owing to a read error. The chain carries TRBV7-3 and TRBJ2-3; D is undetermined. Germline CDR1 and CDR2: SGHTA and FQGTGA. The CDR3 is 14 amino acids. The CDR3 loop is CANSLAPFEDTQYF. In DNA, the CDR3 is TGTGCCAACAGCTTAGCCCCCTTCGAGGATACGCAGTATTTT.

This clonotype showed up many times. The chain couples TRBV20-1 to TRBJ2-7, with D perhaps matching TRBD1 (5 bases). CDR1 is DFQATT and CDR2 is SNEGSKA in the germline V gene (reference sequence). The CDR3 extends over 15 amino acids. Trimming removed 0 bases from V and 2 bases from J, with 14 bases in between. CDR3 nucleotides: TGCAGTGCTAGAGACTGGACAATCCCCACCTACGAGCAGTACTTC. Protein: CSARDWTIPTYEQYF.

This clonotype was recorded at least ten times. The rearrangement joins TRBV5-6 to TRBJ1-2; no clear D gene. CDR3 length: 12 amino acids. Germline-derived CDR1 and CDR2 are SGHDT and YYEEEE. The ends were cut back, 4 bases at V and 7 bases at J, with 11 bases in the middle. The CDR3 coding sequence is TGTGCCAGCAGCCGGCCAGCGGGTGGCTACACCTTC. Translating it yields CASSRPAGGYTF.

This chain links TRBV19 with TRBJ1-1; D unclear. Germline CDR1 is LNHDA and CDR2 is SQIVND (reference sequence). This CDR3 is 14 amino acids long. V dropped 8 bases and J dropped 1 base, with 14 bases sitting between them. The CDR3 loop is CASGTREGNTEAFF. DNA for the CDR3: TGTGCCAGTGGCACGCGTGAGGGGAACACTGAAGCTTTCTTT.

This clonotype was detected many times. The V call is TRBV27, the J call TRBJ2-6; 9 bases agree with TRBD2. CDR1 is MNHEY, CDR2 SMNVEV, per germline (reference sequence). The CDR3 length is 19 residues. V lost 0 bases to trimming and J lost 2 bases; unmatched junction nucleotides: 8. DNA for the CDR3: TGTGCCAGCAGTTTATCAGGGCGGGAGGGCCCAACTGGGGCCAACGTCCTGACTTTC. Translation: CASSLSGREGPTGANVLTF.

This clonotype came up many times. The chain recombines TRBV10-3 with TRBJ2-1, with D possibly matching TRBD2 (5 bases). The germline CDR1 and CDR2 sequences are ENHRY and SYGVKD. The length of the CDR3 is 14 residues. V lost 4 bases and J 6 bases, leaving 13 bases between the germline ends. The CDR3 DNA reads TGTGCCATCAGTGTTCGTTCCGGGGTCAATGAGCAGTTCTTC. Translating it yields CAISVRSGVNEQFF.

This clonotype has only a few counts. The chain uses TRBV3-2 and TRBJ2-3; TRBD2, the D gene given by the table, was not confirmed from the DNA. TRBV3-2 is noted as a pseudogene. This CDR3 is built from 15 residues. The CDR3: CASSQVRAPDDTQYF. The CDR3 DNA reads as TGTGCCAGCAGCCAAGTACGGGCTCCCGACGATACGCAGTATTTT.

As for this clonotype: Since a much larger clone is just one base distant, this may be a read error. The CDR3 nucleotides read TGCAGTGCTAGAGTTATAGGGCGGACAGCTACGCAGTATTTT. Protein: CSARVIGRTATQYF. V is TRBV20-1 and J is TRBJ2-3; TRBD1 might be the D (6 bases). This CDR3 is built from 14 residues. Germline lookup yields CDR1 DFQATT and CDR2 SNEGSKA (reference sequence).

This clonotype was recorded many times. The V gene is TRBV19, the J gene TRBJ2-1; 9 bases agree with TRBD2. In germline, CDR1 is LNHDA, CDR2 SQIVND (reference sequence). This CDR3 comprises 17 residues. The junction had 7 bases not matched to a gene; V was cut back by 0 bases and J by 4 bases. CDR3 amino acids: CASSIDDPGLAYNEQFF. The CDR3 DNA reads as TGTGCCAGTAGTATAGACGATCCGGGACTAGCTTACAATGAGCAGTTCTTC.

For the CDR3, the DNA is TGTGCCAGCAGTTTCGTACACACAGATACGCAGTATTTT. It codes for CASSFVHTDTQYF. The chain joins TRBV28 to TRBJ2-3; no clear D gene. This CDR3 comprises 13 residues. V lost 3 bases and J 2 bases, leaving 6 bases between the germline ends. Germline-derived CDR1 and CDR2 are MDHEN and SYDVKM.

The chain recombines TRBV12-3 or TRBV12-4 with TRBJ1-1; D not resolved. Deletions cut 8 bases from V and 2 bases from J, with 15 bases between. This CDR3 contains 14 residues. In DNA form, the CDR3 reads TGTGCCAGCGGTAACGGGGAGAGAAACACTGAAGCTTTCTTT. It codes for CASGNGERNTEAFF.